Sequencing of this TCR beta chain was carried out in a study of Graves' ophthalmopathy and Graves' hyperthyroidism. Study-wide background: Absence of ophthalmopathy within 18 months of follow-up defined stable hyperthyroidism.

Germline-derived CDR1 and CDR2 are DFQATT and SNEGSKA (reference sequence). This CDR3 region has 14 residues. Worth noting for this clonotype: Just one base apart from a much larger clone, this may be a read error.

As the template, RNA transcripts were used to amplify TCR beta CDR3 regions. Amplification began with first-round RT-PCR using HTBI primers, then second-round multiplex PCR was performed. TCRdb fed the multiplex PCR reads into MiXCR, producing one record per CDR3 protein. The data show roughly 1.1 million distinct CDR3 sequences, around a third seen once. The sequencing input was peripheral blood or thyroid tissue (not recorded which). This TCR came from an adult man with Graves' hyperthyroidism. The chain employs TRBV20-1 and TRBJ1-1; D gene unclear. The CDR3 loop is CSARNRYKNAEAFF. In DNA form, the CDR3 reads TGCAGTGCTCGAAACAGATACAAGAACGCTGAAGCTTTCTTT.